This T cell receptor (beta chain) was recorded in a study of technical replicates of blood from four donors. This CDR3 is built from 13 residues. Germline V gives CDR1 SGHVS, CDR2 FNYEAQ. V was pared by 5 bases and J by 8 bases, with 8 bases of the junction left unmatched. TCRdb keeps only in-frame clones here, not all; method: immunoSEQ multiplex PCR. This table has more than 70,000 clones, over 80% appearing once. The chain recombines TRBV7-6 with TRBJ1-1; TRBD1 agrees at 7 bases. The clonotype was recovered from a human donor in good health. Material for sequencing was T cells isolated from PBMCs. CDR3 nucleotides: TGTGCCAGCAGCCCCGACCACAGGGGAGAAGCTTTCTTT. This translates into CASSPDHRGEAFF.